A single sample is the source of the 9 T cell receptor beta chains below, sequenced in a study of CD8 T cells in ankylosing spondylitis. Study-level results: Several highly homologous variants made up a TCR beta motif, and this motif appeared characteristic of ankylosing spondylitis blood.

A single record per CDR3 protein comes from TCRdb applying MiXCR to the 5' RACE reads. The sample shows about 800,000 distinct CDR3 sequences, around 11% of them seen only once. These receptors lack a known antigen. Sequenced sample: blood, either unsorted or a sorted T cell fraction (not recorded which). The receptors derive from a male donor with ankylosing spondylitis.

The rearrangement uses TRBV18 and TRBJ2-7; the D call may be TRBD1 or TRBD2 (5 bases each). Trimming took off 4 bases at V and 5 bases at J, with 27 bases between the two ends. Germline CDR1 reads KGHSH; CDR2 reads LQKENI. The CDR3 extends over 18 amino acids. CDR3: CASSRRTAPGRLTNEQYF. CDR3 coding DNA: TGTGCCAGCTCACGCAGAACCGCACCGGGACGGCTTACTAACGAGCAGTACTTC. The whole variable domain, filled in from reference TRBV18 and TRBJ2-7, reads NAGVMQNPRHLVRRRGQEARLRCSPMKGHSHVYWYRQLPEEGLKFMVYLQKENIIDESGMPKERFSAEFPKEGPSILRIQQVVRGDSAAYFCASSRRTAPGRLTNEQYFGPGTRLTVT.

This chain links TRBV18 with TRBJ2-7, with 7 bases aligning to TRBD1. The V gene end was trimmed by 6 bases and the J gene end by 0 bases; junction bases not matched to a gene: 8. CDR3 size: 15 residues. Germline lookup yields CDR1 KGHSH and CDR2 LQKENI. The CDR3 nucleotides are TGTGCCAGCTCCCGGGACAGAATGGGCTCCTACGAGCAGTACTTC. Protein: CASSRDRMGSYEQYF.

This clonotype was observed a handful of times. The V gene is TRBV7-2, the J gene TRBJ1-6; D unresolved. Germline lookup yields CDR1 SGHTA and CDR2 FQGNSA. The ends were cut back, 2 bases at V and 7 bases at J, with 12 bases in the middle. The length of the CDR3 is 15 residues. The CDR3 spells CASSLFREANSPLHF. The DNA of the CDR3 is TGTGCCAGCAGCTTATTTAGGGAGGCGAATTCACCCCTCCACTTT.

This clonotype has a handful of counts. The CDR3 coding sequence is TGCAGTGCTAGATTTACTAGCGGGAGTGCAGATACGCAGTATTTT. It is translated as CSARFTSGSADTQYF. The chain couples TRBV20-1 to TRBJ2-3; 11 positions match TRBD2. Per the germline V gene, CDR1 is DFQATT and CDR2 is SNEGSKA (reference sequence). J lost 4 bases, V lost 2 bases, and 5 bases had no gene match. The CDR3 covers 15 residues.

The gene calls are TRBV20-1 and TRBJ2-1; weak D call: TRBD2 (6 bases). Germline CDR1 is DFQATT and CDR2 is SNEGSKA (reference sequence). CDR3 size: 16 residues. V was clipped by 6 bases and J by 1 base, with 19 bases between them. In DNA form, the CDR3 reads TGCAGTGCCCTATACCCGGGAGATCTGTCCTACAATGAGCAGTTCTTC. This translates into CSALYPGDLSYNEQFF.

A note on this clonotype: This could be a read error, since a much larger clone is one nucleotide away. The chain carries TRBV6-5 and TRBJ2-6; D gene uncertain. CDR1 MNHEY and CDR2 SVGAGI come from the germline V gene. V was pared by 2 bases and J by 0 bases, with 5 bases between. The CDR3 consists of 15 residues. This chain's CDR3 is CASSYPSSGANVLTF. The CDR3 coding sequence is TGTGCCAGCAGTTACCCGAGCTCTGGGGCCAACGTCCTGACTTTC.

This clonotype has more than one count but fewer than ten. This chain joins TRBV20-1 and TRBJ2-6, with no clear D. From germline, CDR1 is DFQATT and CDR2 SNEGSKA (reference sequence). CDR3 length: 15 amino acids. The V end was cut by 0 bases, the J end by 4 bases, with 10 bases between. The CDR3 coding sequence is TGCAGTGCTAGAGATATGGGTCCAGGGGCCAACGTCCTGACTTTC. Translated: CSARDMGPGANVLTF.

The chain joins TRBV20-1 to TRBJ2-7; TRBD1 matches at 8 bases. This CDR3 has 12 amino acids. V shed 4 bases and J 6 bases; nucleotides not matched to a gene: 5. Germline-derived CDR1 and CDR2 are DFQATT and SNEGSKA (reference sequence). For the CDR3, the DNA is TGCAGTGCTAAACAGGGGGACCGCGAGCAGTACTTC. Encoded protein: CSAKQGDREQYF.

This clonotype came up many times. The rearrangement joins TRBV6-1 to TRBJ2-7, with 14 bases that match TRBD2. Losses at the gene ends were 6 bases for V and 2 bases for J; bases not matched to a gene: 3. The CDR3 spans 15 residues. The germline CDR1 and CDR2 sequences are MNHNS and SASEGT. CDR3 sequence: CASSVGLAGAYEQYF. DNA of the CDR3: TGTGCCAGCAGCGTGGGACTAGCGGGAGCCTACGAGCAGTACTTC.